Listed here are 16 T cell receptor beta chains from one sample, sequenced in a study of OX40 agonist ivuxolimab in advanced cancers. Generated by immunoSEQ multiplex PCR, the TCRdb table keeps only in-frame clones and is missing some. Found here are about 100,000 clones, 75% to 95% of them singletons; the top ten hold 0.54%. The material sequenced was CD4+ or CD8+ T cells sorted from blood, taken in a trial of the OX40 agonist ivuxolimab. These receptors all come from an adult with an advanced solid tumor such as melanoma, head and neck, liver or kidney cancer.

The chain combines TRBV4-3 with TRBJ2-1; the match to TRBD2 covers 10 bases. The ends lost 1 base at V and 3 bases at J; junction bases unmatched: 6. The V gene's germline CDR1 is LGHNA and CDR2 YSLEER. The CDR3 consists of 17 residues. The CDR3 sequence: CASSQGLAGVRYNEQFF. Here the CDR3 DNA reads TGCGCCAGCAGCCAAGGCCTAGCGGGAGTACGCTACAATGAGCAGTTCTTC.

The genes are TRBV2 and TRBJ2-2, with D possibly being TRBD2 (5 bases). Germline V CDR1 and CDR2: SNHLY, FYNNEI. Deletions cut 6 bases from V and 4 bases from J, with 9 bases between. This CDR3 has 13 amino acids. CDR3 in DNA: TGTGCCAGCAGGAGGGATCTCACCGGGGAGCTGTTTTTT. Protein sequence: CASRRDLTGELFF.

The V call is TRBV28, the J call TRBJ1-2, with no clear D. Trimming cost V 5 bases and J 0 bases, with 13 bases left between them. This CDR3 is built from 15 residues. Germline V gene sequence: CDR1 MDHEN, CDR2 SYDVKM. As DNA, the CDR3 is TGTGCCAGCAGTAAAGCACAGAGTTCTAACTATGGCTACACCTTC. Translating gives CASSKAQSSNYGYTF.

The chain is built from TRBV28 and TRBJ2-7, with 10 bases lining up with TRBD1. CDR3 length: 15 residues. The ends lost 5 bases at V and 6 bases at J; junction bases unmatched: 10. Per the germline V gene, CDR1 is MDHEN and CDR2 is SYDVKM. Here the CDR3 DNA reads TGTGCCAGCAGTACACCGGGACAGGGGTATCTCGAGCAGTACTTC. It specifies CASSTPGQGYLEQYF.

The chain uses TRBV30 and TRBJ1-4; D remains ambiguous. V was pared by 0 bases and J by 3 bases, with 11 bases between. This CDR3 is built from 15 residues. CDR1 and CDR2 from the germline V gene are GTSNPN and SVGIG (reference sequence). DNA for the CDR3: TGTGCCTGGAGTGTACAGAGCCCGTCTAATGAAAAACTGTTTTTT. Encoded protein: CAWSVQSPSNEKLFF.

The J gene is TRBJ2-5, the V gene TRBV15; possible D gene TRBD2, 5 bases. With 5 bases removed from V and 5 bases from J, the gap between germline ends came to 12 bases. This CDR3 spans 13 amino acids. The germline CDR1 and CDR2 sequences are LNHNV and YYDKDF (reference sequence). The CDR3 region is CATSPTRSETQYF. The DNA of the CDR3 is TGTGCCACCAGCCCCACTAGATCCGAGACCCAGTACTTC.

This rearrangement joins TRBV5-1 to TRBJ2-1, with 14 bases lining up with TRBD2. With V trimmed by 3 bases and J by 3 bases, 5 bases remained unmatched. In germline, CDR1 is SGHRS, CDR2 YFSETQ. The CDR3 length is 17 residues. The CDR3 loop reads CASSYGLAGGFYNEQFF. The CDR3 nucleotides are TGCGCCAGCAGCTACGGACTAGCGGGAGGATTCTACAATGAGCAGTTCTTC.

V usage is TRBV11-3 and J usage is TRBJ2-1, with D possibly matching TRBD1 (6 bases). This CDR3 contains 14 residues. The V end was cut by 5 bases, the J end by 4 bases, with 12 bases between. The germline V gene encodes CDR1 SGHNT and CDR2 YENEEA. CDR3 residues: CASSKGHGYNEQFF. CDR3 DNA sequence: TGTGCCAGCAGCAAGGGACACGGTTACAATGAGCAGTTCTTC.

The V and J genes are TRBV4-1 and TRBJ1-1; possible D gene TRBD1, 6 bases. CDR1 is MGHRA and CDR2 is YSYEKL in the germline V gene. V lost 3 bases to trimming and J lost 7 bases, with 12 bases between them. The CDR3 spans 13 residues. CDR3 residues: CASSHFTGIEAFF. The DNA of the CDR3 is TGCGCCAGCAGCCACTTCACAGGGATTGAAGCTTTCTTT.

The chain has TRBV7-2 and TRBJ2-1; 9 positions match TRBD2. The CDR3 length is 15 residues. Germline V gives CDR1 SGHTA, CDR2 FQGNSA. V dropped 4 bases and J dropped 4; count of bases not matched to a gene: 5. The CDR3 DNA is TGTGCCAGCAGCTCGGAGCGGGAGGCTTACAATGAGCAGTTCTTC. It is translated as CASSSEREAYNEQFF.

The rearrangement joins TRBV2 to TRBJ2-5, with TRBD2 as a possible D gene (6 bases). CDR3 length: 13 amino acids. V was clipped by 5 bases and J by 3 bases, with 10 bases between them. CDR1 and CDR2 (germline): SNHLY, FYNNEI. The CDR3 sequence: CASSSGLEETQYF. CDR3 in DNA: TGTGCCAGCAGTTCGGGACTTGAAGAGACCCAGTACTTC.

V usage is TRBV7-2 and J usage is TRBJ2-5; D unclear. V was cut by 2 bases and J by 3 bases, with 4 bases left in between. Germline CDR1 and CDR2: SGHTA and FQGNSA. The CDR3 loop spans 12 amino acids. The CDR3 here is CASSLLKETQYF. CDR3 DNA: TGTGCCAGCAGCTTATTAAAAGAGACCCAGTACTTC.

The CDR3 is CASSVNPGQGRRFSRELFF. The DNA of the CDR3 is TGTGCCAGCAGCGTAAATCCGGGACAGGGGAGAAGATTCTCTCGGGAGCTGTTTTTT. This rearrangement joins TRBV9 to TRBJ2-2, with 10 positions matching TRBD1. CDR3 size: 19 residues. V was clipped by 1 base and J by 9 bases; unmatched bases: 18. Looked up from germline, CDR1 is SGDLS and CDR2 is YYNGEE. Full variable domain (missing parts from reference TRBV9 and TRBJ2-2): DSGVTQTPKHLITATGQRVTLRCSPRSGDLSVYWYQQSLDQGLQFLIQYYNGEERAKGNILERFSAQQFPDLHSELNLSSLELGDSALYFCASSVNPGQGRRFSRELFFGEGSRLTVL.

This clone was seen a single time. The chain employs TRBV6-5 and TRBJ1-1, with D tentatively TRBD1 (6 bases). The CDR3 totals 14 residues. Germline V gene data show CDR1 as MNHEY and CDR2 as SVGAGI. Trimming stripped 5 bases from V and 3 bases from J, with 13 bases between. CDR3 nucleotides: TGTGCCAGCAGTCCCCCGGGGGCATACACTGAAGCTTTCTTT. Residues: CASSPPGAYTEAFF.

The chain has TRBV5-4 and TRBJ1-5, with TRBD1 as a possible D gene (5 bases). The CDR3 loop spans 13 amino acids. Looked up from germline, CDR1 is SGHNT and CDR2 is YYREEE (reference sequence). Trimming cost V 0 bases and J 14 bases, with 15 bases left between them. Here the CDR3 DNA reads TGTGCCAGCAGCTTGGAAAGGCGGGGCCCAAAGCATTTT. The encoded protein is CASSLERRGPKHF.

The chain carries TRBV15 and TRBJ2-5; D call uncertain. Germline CDR1 is LNHNV and CDR2 is YYDKDF (reference sequence). The CDR3 contains 14 residues. The ends were cut back, 0 bases at V and 2 bases at J, with 7 bases in the middle. CDR3 sequence: CATSRDLLQETQYF. The CDR3 DNA sequence: TGTGCCACCAGCAGAGATTTACTTCAAGAGACCCAGTACTTC.